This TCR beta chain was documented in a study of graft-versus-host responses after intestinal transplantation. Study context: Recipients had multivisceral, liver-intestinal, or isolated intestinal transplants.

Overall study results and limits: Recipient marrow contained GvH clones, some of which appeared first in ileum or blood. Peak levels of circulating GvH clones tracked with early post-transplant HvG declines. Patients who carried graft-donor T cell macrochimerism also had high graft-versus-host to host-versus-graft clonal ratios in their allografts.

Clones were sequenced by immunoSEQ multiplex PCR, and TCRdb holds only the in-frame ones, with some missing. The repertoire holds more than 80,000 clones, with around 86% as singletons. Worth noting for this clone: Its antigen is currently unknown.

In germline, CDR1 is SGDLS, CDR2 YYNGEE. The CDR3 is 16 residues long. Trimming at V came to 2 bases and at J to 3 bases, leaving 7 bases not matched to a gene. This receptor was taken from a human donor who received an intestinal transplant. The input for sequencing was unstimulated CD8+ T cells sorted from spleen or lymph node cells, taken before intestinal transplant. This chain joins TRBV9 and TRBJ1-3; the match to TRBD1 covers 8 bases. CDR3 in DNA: TGTGCCAGCAGCGTCGAGACAGGGGCCGTTGGAAACACCATATATTTT. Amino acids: CASSVETGAVGNTIYF.